The present TCR beta chain was sequenced within a study of blood T cells in healthy people across ages. Combining a sample-barcoded 5' primer with a J-beta primer mix, a second PCR ran for 7 to 11 cycles. A single record per CDR3 protein comes from TCRdb applying MiXCR to the 5' RACE reads. The repertoire consists of 850,000 to 1,100,000 distinct CDR3 sequences, with around two fifths occurring once and the leading ten covering 10% to 15%. In the case of this clonotype: Its specificity is not known.

Donors ranged from about 6 to 95 years old and were healthy Caucasians in Russia. Study-wide results and limits: Higher diversity and more naive CD4+ cells were features of long-lived donors, compared to aged donors. Calculation of diversity from one million T cells yielded estimates considered to be underestimates.

CDR3 length: 13 amino acids. Germline CDR1 DFQATT, CDR2 SNEGSKA (reference sequence). V lost 6 bases and J 8 bases, leaving 17 bases between the germline ends. The clonotype comes from a man younger than 35 in good health. The chain is built from TRBV20-1 and TRBJ2-1, with no clear D. Material: blood. CDR3 loop: CSALRPLTDEQFF. In DNA form, the CDR3 reads TGCAGTGCCCTTCGGCCCCTAACTGATGAGCAGTTCTTC.